Described below is a single T cell receptor (beta chain) sequence and its context. Per the original data handling: Nucleated cell counts were estimated from reference gene primer amplification. Libraries were prepared by immunoSEQ multiplex PCR; TCRdb keeps only in-frame clonotypes and omits some of them. For V, J and clone size, that table is used; D and trimming come from the DNA. The sample records 130,000 to 150,000 clones, 81% being singletons. The data belong to a study of blood T cell repertoires in COVID-19. Study background: Acute and convalescent COVID-19 specimens originated in the United States, Italy and Spain. PBMCs, B-cell-depleted T cells, or T cells provided the cDNA or gDNA that made up the material.

The V and J ends lost 3 bases and 3 bases respectively, with 12 bases between them. Germline values: CDR1 SEHNR, CDR2 FQNEAQ (reference sequence). This CDR3 spans 15 amino acids. This TCR came from a human donor in a cohort sampled during active COVID-19. Sequences were obtained from peripheral blood. The rearrangement uses TRBV7-9 and TRBJ2-4, with D perhaps matching TRBD1 (6 bases). CDR3 protein: CASSLETGVKNIQYF. The CDR3 DNA follows: TGTGCCAGCAGCTTGGAGACAGGCGTCAAAAACATTCAGTACTTC.